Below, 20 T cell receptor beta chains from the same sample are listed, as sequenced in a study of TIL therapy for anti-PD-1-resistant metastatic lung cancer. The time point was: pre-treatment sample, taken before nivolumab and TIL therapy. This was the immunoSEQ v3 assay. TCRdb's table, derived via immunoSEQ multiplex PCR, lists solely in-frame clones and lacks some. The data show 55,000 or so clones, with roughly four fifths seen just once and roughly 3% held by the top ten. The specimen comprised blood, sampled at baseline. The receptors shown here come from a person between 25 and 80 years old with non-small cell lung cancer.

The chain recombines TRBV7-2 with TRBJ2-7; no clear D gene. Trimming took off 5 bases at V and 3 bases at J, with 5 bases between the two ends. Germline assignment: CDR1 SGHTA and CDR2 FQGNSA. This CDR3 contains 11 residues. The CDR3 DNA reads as TGTGCCAGCAGCCCTCGCTACGAGCAGTACTTC. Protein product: CASSPRYEQYF.

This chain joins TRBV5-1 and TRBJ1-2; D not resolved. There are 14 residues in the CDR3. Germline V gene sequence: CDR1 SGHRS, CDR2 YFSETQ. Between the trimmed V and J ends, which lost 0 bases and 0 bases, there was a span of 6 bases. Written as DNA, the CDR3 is TGCGCCAGCAGCTTGGCCGGGGCTAACTATGGCTACACCTTC. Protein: CASSLAGANYGYTF. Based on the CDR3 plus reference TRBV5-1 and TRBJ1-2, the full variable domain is KAGVTQTPRYLIKTRGQQVTLSCSPISGHRSVSWYQQTPGQGLQFLFEYFSETQRNKGNFPGRFSGRQFSNSRSEMNVSTLELGDSALYLCASSLAGANYGYTFGSGTRLTVV.

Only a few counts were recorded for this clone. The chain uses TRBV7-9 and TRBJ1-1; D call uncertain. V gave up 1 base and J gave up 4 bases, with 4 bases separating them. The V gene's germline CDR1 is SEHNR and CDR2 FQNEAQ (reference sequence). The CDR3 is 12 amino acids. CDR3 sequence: CASSLDPTEAFF. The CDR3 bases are TGTGCCAGCAGCTTAGACCCCACTGAAGCTTTCTTT. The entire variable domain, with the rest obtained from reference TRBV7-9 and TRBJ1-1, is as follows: DTGVSQNPRHKITKRGQNVTFRCDPISEHNRLYWYRQTLGQGPEFLTYFQNEAQLEKSRLLSDRFSAERPKGSFSTLEIQRTEQGDSAMYLCASSLDPTEAFFGQGTRLTVV.

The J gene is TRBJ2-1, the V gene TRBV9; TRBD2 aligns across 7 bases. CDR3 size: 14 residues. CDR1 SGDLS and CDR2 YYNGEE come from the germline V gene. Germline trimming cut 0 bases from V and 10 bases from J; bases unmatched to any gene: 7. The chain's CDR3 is CASSVGGRGIEQFF. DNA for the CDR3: TGTGCCAGCAGCGTAGGAGGGAGGGGAATAGAGCAGTTCTTC.

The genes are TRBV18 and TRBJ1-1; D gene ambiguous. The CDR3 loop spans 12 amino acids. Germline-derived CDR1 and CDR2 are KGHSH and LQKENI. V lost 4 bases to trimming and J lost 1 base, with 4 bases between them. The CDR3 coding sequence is TGTGCCAGCTCACTCGCGAACACTGAAGCTTTCTTT. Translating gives CASSLANTEAFF.

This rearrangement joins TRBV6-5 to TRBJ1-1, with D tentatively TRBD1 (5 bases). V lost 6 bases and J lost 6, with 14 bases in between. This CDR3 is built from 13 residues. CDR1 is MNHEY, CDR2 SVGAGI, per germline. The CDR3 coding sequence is TGTGCCAGCAGAGCCGGGGGATGGGCTGAAGCTTTCTTT. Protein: CASRAGGWAEAFF.

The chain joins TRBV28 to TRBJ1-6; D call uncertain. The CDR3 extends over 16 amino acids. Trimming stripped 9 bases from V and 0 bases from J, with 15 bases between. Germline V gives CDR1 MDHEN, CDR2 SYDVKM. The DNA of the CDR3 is TGTGCCAGTCGAGATCCGAATCCCTCCTATAATTCACCCCTCCACTTT. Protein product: CASRDPNPSYNSPLHF.

In nucleotides, the CDR3 is TGTGCCAGCTCACCCCGGGGACAGATGAACACTGAAGCTTTCTTT. Amino acids: CASSPRGQMNTEAFF. V and J are TRBV18 and TRBJ1-1; 7 bases match TRBD1. Germline CDR1 KGHSH, CDR2 LQKENI. J was trimmed by 0 bases and V by 3 bases; bases with no gene match: 4. The CDR3 extends over 15 amino acids.

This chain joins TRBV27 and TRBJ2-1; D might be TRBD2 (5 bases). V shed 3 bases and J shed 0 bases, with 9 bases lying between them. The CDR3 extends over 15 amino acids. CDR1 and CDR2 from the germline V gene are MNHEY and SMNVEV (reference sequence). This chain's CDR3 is CASSLRAISYNEQFF. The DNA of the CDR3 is TGTGCCAGCAGTTTGCGGGCCATCTCCTACAATGAGCAGTTCTTC.

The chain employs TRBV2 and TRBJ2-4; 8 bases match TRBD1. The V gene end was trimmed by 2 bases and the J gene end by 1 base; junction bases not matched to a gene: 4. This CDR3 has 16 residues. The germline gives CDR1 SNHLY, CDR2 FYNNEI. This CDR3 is CASSETWDRAKNIQYF. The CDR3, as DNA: TGTGCCAGCAGTGAAACTTGGGACAGGGCCAAAAACATTCAGTACTTC.

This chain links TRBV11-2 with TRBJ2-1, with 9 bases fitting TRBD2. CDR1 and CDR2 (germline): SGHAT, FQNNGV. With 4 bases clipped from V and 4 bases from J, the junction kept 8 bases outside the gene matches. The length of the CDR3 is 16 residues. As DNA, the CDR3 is TGTGCCAGCAGCTCCCTTAGCGGGAGATCTTACAATGAGCAGTTCTTC. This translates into CASSSLSGRSYNEQFF. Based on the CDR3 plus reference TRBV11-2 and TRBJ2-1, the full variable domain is EAGVAQSPRYKIIEKRQSVAFWCNPISGHATLYWYQQILGQGPKLLIQFQNNGVVDDSQLPKDRFSAERLKGVDSTLKIQPAKLEDSAVYLCASSSLSGRSYNEQFFGPGTRLTVL.

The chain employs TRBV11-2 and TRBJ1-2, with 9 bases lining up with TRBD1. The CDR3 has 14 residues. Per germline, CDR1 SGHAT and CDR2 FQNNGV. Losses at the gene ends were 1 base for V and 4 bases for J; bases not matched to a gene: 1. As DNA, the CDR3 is TGTGCCAGCAGCTTAGTGGACAGGGGCTATGGCTACACCTTC. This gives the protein CASSLVDRGYGYTF.

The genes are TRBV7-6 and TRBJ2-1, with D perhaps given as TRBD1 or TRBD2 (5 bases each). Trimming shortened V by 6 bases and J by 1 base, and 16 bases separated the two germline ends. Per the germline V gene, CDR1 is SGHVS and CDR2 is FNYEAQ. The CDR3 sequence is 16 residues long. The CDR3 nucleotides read TGTGCCAGCAGTCCCCCCGGGACGGGTTCCTACAATGAGCAGTTCTTC. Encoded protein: CASSPPGTGSYNEQFF.

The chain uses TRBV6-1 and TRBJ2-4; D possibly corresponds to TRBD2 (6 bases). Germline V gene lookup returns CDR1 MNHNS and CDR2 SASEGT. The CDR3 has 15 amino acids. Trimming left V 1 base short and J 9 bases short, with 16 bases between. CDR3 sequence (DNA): TGTGCCAGCAGTGAAGACCACAGGCGGGGAATCATTCAGTACTTC. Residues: CASSEDHRRGIIQYF.

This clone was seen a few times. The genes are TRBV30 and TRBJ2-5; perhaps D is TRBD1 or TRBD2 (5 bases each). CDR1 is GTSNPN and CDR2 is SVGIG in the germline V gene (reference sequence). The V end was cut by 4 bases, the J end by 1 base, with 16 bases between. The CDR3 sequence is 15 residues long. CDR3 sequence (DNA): TGTGCCTGGACCTCCCGCCTTGGGACCCAAGAGACCCAGTACTTC. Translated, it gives CAWTSRLGTQETQYF.

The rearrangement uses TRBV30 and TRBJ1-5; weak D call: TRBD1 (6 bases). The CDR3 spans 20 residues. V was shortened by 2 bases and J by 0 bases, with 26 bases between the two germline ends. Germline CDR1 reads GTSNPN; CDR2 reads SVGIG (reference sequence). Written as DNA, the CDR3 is TGTGCCTGGAGTCTCGGAGGGGGATTGAGGATCGGACTTAGCAATCAGCCCCAGCATTTT. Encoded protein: CAWSLGGGLRIGLSNQPQHF.

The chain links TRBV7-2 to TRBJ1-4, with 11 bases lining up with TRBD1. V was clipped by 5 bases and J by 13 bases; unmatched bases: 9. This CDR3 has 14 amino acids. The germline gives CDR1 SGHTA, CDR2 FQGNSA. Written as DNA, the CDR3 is TGTGCCAGCAGCCCTCGGACAGGGGGCGTCGGACTGTTTTTT. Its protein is CASSPRTGGVGLFF.

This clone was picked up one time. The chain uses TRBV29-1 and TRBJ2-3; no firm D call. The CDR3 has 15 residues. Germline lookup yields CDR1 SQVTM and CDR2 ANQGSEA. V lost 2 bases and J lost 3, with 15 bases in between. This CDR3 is CSVEPRRRRTDTQYF. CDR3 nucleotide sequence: TGCAGCGTTGAACCCCGCCGGCGGCGGACAGATACGCAGTATTTT.

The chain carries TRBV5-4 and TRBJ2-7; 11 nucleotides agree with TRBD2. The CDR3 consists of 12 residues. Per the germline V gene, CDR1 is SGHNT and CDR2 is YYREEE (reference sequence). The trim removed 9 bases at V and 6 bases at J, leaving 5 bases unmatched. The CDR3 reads CATLAGGGEQYF. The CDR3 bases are TGTGCCACGCTAGCGGGGGGTGGCGAGCAGTACTTC.

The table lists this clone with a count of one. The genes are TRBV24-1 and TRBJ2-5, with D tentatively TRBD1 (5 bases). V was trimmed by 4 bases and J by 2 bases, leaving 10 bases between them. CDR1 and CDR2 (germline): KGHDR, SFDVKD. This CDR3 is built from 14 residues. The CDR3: CATSDPTVQETQYF. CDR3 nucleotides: TGTGCCACCAGTGACCCGACAGTGCAAGAGACCCAGTACTTC.